This TCR beta chain was sequenced in a study of blood T cell repertoires in COVID-19. Study in general: Both acute and convalescent COVID-19 samples were obtained from the United States, Italy and Spain.

CDR1 is SEHNR and CDR2 is FQNEAQ in the germline V gene (reference sequence). After removal of 5 bases from V and 1 base from J, the junction contained 6 bases not matched to a gene. This CDR3 is built from 16 residues. Generated by immunoSEQ multiplex PCR, the TCRdb table keeps only in-frame clones and is missing some. The data contain 100,000 to 150,000 clones, about 79% of them singletons. This receptor was taken from a man aged 35 to 55 with active or convalescent COVID-19. Sequencing used peripheral blood. The chain has TRBV7-9 and TRBJ1-3; 9 nucleotides align to TRBD1. As DNA, the CDR3 is TGTGCCAGCAGCCGCCCGGGACAGGGTTCTGGAAACACCATATATTTT. This sequence encodes CASSRPGQGSGNTIYF. The variable domain in full, completed from reference TRBV7-9 and TRBJ1-3, reads DTGVSQNPRHKITKRGQNVTFRCDPISEHNRLYWYRQTLGQGPEFLTYFQNEAQLEKSRLLSDRFSAERPKGSFSTLEIQRTEQGDSAMYLCASSRPGQGSGNTIYFGEGSWLTVV.